This T cell receptor (beta chain) was documented in a study of T-cell memory formation after mild COVID-19. Study-wide points: Within pre-infection memory, some responding clones were found, suggesting cross-reactive memory joined. Clones shrinking between day 15 and 85 showed a balanced CD4/CD8 split, and those that grew later tilted toward CD4+.

Remarks on this clonotype: Its target is unknown.

TCRdb recomputed calls from the 5' RACE reads with MiXCR, one row per CDR3 protein. The data contain approximately 150,000 distinct CDR3 sequences, roughly 13% of them singletons. Germline trimming cut 6 bases from V and 2 bases from J; bases unmatched to any gene: 11. Germline lookup yields CDR1 MNHEY and CDR2 SVGEGT. CDR3 length: 16 residues. The chain is built from TRBV6-2 or TRBV6-3 and TRBJ2-7, with 9 bases that match TRBD1. The sample taken for sequencing was PBMCs or a T cell subset sorted from them (not recorded which). The sequence came from a man between 18 and 29 years old who had mild COVID-19 (a few samples of this study predate the infection). Cell type and time point are not known. CDR3 in amino acids: CASRRLPGQGPYEQYF. DNA for the CDR3: TGTGCCAGCAGGAGGCTTCCGGGACAGGGACCCTACGAGCAGTACTTC.